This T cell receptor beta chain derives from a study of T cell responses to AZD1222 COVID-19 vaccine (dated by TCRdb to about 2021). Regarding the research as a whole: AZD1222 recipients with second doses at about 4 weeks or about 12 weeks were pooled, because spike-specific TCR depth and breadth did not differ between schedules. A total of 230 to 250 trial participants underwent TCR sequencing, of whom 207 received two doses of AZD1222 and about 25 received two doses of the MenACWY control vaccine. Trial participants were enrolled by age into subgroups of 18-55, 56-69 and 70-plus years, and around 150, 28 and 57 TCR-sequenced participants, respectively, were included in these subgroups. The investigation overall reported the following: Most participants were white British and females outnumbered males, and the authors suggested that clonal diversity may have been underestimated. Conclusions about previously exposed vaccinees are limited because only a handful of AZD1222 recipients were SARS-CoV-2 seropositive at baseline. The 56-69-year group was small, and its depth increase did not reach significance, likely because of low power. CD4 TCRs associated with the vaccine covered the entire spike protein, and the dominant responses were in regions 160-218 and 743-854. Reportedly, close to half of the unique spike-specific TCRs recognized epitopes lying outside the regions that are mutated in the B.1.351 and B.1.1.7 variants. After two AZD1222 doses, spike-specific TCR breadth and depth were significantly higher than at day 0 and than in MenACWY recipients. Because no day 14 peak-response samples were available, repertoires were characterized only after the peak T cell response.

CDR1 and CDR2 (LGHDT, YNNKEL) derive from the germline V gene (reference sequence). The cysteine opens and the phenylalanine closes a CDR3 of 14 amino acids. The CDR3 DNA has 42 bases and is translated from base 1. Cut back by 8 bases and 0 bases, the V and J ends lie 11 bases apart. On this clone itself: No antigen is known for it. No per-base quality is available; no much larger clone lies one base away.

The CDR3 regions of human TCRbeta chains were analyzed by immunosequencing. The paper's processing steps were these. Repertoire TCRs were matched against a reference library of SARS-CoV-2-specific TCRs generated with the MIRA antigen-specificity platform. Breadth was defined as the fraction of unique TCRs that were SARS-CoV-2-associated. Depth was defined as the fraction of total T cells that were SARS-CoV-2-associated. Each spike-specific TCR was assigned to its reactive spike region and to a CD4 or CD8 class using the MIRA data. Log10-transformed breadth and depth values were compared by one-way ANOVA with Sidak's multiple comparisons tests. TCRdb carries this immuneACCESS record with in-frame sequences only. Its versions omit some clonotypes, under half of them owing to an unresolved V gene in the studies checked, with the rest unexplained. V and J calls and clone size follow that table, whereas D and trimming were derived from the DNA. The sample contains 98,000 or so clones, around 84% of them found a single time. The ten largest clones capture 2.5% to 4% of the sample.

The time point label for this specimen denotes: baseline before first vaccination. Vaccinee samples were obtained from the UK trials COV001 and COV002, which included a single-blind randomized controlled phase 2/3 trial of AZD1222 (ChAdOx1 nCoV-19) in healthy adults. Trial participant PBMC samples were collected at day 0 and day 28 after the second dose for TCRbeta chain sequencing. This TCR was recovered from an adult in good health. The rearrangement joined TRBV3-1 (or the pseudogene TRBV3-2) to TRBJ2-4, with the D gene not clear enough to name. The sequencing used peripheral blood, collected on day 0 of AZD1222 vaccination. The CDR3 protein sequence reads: CASGSSPAKNIQYF. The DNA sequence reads TGTGCCAGCGGCAGCTCTCCAGCCAAAAACATTCAGTACTTC.